The 30 T cell receptor beta chains reported below all come from one sample, sequenced in a study of PD-1 blockade in classical Hodgkin lymphoma. Time point given: cycle 4 day 1 (C4D1), after 6 weeks of nivolumab. In every patient, relapse followed autologous stem cell transplantation, while exposure to brentuximab vedotin differed. The data were produced by immunoSEQ multiplex PCR, yet TCRdb's version contains in-frame clones alone and is incomplete. The sample carries about 92,000 clones, under 85% recorded once. The sample consisted of peripheral blood mononuclear cells (PBMCs), taken before the fourth cycle of nivolumab. The source is a human donor with classical Hodgkin lymphoma.

This chain links TRBV6-5 with TRBJ2-1; TRBD2 matches 12 bases. CDR3 size: 16 residues. CDR1 is MNHEY and CDR2 is SVGAGI in the germline V gene. V shed 6 bases, J shed 4 bases, and the junction held 7 bases outside the gene matches. The DNA for the CDR3 is TGTGCCAGCAGGTACCTAGCGGGAGGGAATTACAATGAGCAGTTCTTC. Amino acid sequence: CASRYLAGGNYNEQFF.

The V and J genes are TRBV19 and TRBJ2-1; either TRBD1 or TRBD2 may supply D (5 bases each). With 1 base removed from V and 2 bases from J, the gap between germline ends came to 12 bases. Germline CDR1 is LNHDA and CDR2 is SQIVND (reference sequence). The CDR3 is 16 amino acids. CDR3 DNA: TGTGCCAGTAGTATAGCGGGGCAGGGCCCCTACAATGAGCAGTTCTTC. It is translated as CASSIAGQGPYNEQFF.

The rearrangement joins TRBV13 to TRBJ2-1; D remains ambiguous. CDR1 is PRHDT and CDR2 is FYEKMQ in the germline V gene (reference sequence). The CDR3 runs to 14 residues. Deletions cut 5 bases from V and 4 bases from J, with 12 bases between. CDR3: CASSPGPTYNEQFF. The CDR3 bases are TGTGCCAGCAGCCCCGGACCTACTTACAATGAGCAGTTCTTC.

The V and J genes are TRBV29-1 and TRBJ1-2, with TRBD1 matching 9 bases. This CDR3 has 14 residues. Germline loops: CDR1 SQVTM, CDR2 ANQGSEA. The ends lost 2 bases at V and 8 bases at J; junction bases unmatched: 9. The DNA for the CDR3 is TGCAGCGTTGAACGCGGGACAGGGTATCGCGGCTACACCTTC. As protein: CSVERGTGYRGYTF.

The chain combines TRBV5-1 with TRBJ2-1, with TRBD2 identical over 7 bases. Germline CDR1 and CDR2: SGHRS and YFSETQ. The junction had 7 bases not matched to a gene; V was cut back by 4 bases and J by 3 bases. The CDR3 has 15 amino acids. This CDR3 is CASSATGRNYNEQFF. CDR3 DNA sequence: TGCGCCAGCAGCGCTACCGGGAGGAACTACAATGAGCAGTTCTTC. The whole variable domain, filled in from reference TRBV5-1 and TRBJ2-1, reads KAGVTQTPRYLIKTRGQQVTLSCSPISGHRSVSWYQQTPGQGLQFLFEYFSETQRNKGNFPGRFSGRQFSNSRSEMNVSTLELGDSALYLCASSATGRNYNEQFFGPGTRLTVL.

V usage is TRBV5-4 and J usage is TRBJ2-5; the match to TRBD2 covers 8 bases. This CDR3 is 16 amino acids long. The V segment lost 4 bases and the J segment 4 bases; nucleotides outside the gene matches: 12. The germline gives CDR1 SGHNT, CDR2 YYREEE (reference sequence). The CDR3 spells CASSTNRVGRAETQYF. The DNA of the CDR3 is TGTGCCAGCAGCACCAATCGGGTCGGGAGGGCAGAGACCCAGTACTTC.

The genes are TRBV13 and TRBJ2-7; D remains ambiguous. CDR1 and CDR2 (germline): PRHDT, FYEKMQ (reference sequence). V was cut by 3 bases and J by 6 bases, with 12 bases left in between. The CDR3 sequence is 13 residues long. In DNA, the CDR3 is TGTGCCAGCAGCTTGAAGCTAGTACGCGAGCAGTACTTC. Its protein is CASSLKLVREQYF.

The J gene is TRBJ2-3, the V gene TRBV7-2; D may be TRBD1 (5 bases). Germline assignment: CDR1 SGHTA and CDR2 FQGNSA. V gave up 2 bases and J gave up 1 base, with 10 bases separating them. CDR3 length: 15 amino acids. For the CDR3, the DNA is TGTGCCAGCAGCTTAAGGTGGGGCCGCACAGATACGCAGTATTTT. Protein product: CASSLRWGRTDTQYF. Together with reference TRBV7-2 and TRBJ2-3, the CDR3 gives the full variable domain: GAGVSQSPSNKVTEKGKDVELRCDPISGHTALYWYRQSLGQGLEFLIYFQGNSAPDKSGLPSDRFSAERTGGSVSTLTIQRTQQEDSAVYLCASSLRWGRTDTQYFGPGTRLTVL.

The V gene is TRBV7-2, the J gene TRBJ2-1, with D maybe TRBD2 (6 bases). The CDR3 has 14 amino acids. Germline CDR1 is SGHTA and CDR2 is FQGNSA. The V end lost 5 bases, the J end lost 5 bases, and 13 bases lay between the germline ends. CDR3 protein: CASSRRTGDNEQFF. CDR3 coding DNA: TGTGCCAGCAGCCGGCGGACGGGAGACAATGAGCAGTTCTTC. Full variable domain (missing parts from reference TRBV7-2 and TRBJ2-1): GAGVSQSPSNKVTEKGKDVELRCDPISGHTALYWYRQSLGQGLEFLIYFQGNSAPDKSGLPSDRFSAERTGGSVSTLTIQRTQQEDSAVYLCASSRRTGDNEQFFGPGTRLTVL.

V gene TRBV18 combines with J gene TRBJ2-1, with D unclear. The CDR3 runs 15 residues. The V end was cut by 3 bases, the J end by 0 bases, with 9 bases between. The germline V gene has CDR1 KGHSH and CDR2 LQKENI. The CDR3 nucleotides are TGTGCCAGCTCACCTGACTGGAGCTCCTACAATGAGCAGTTCTTC. Translated, it gives CASSPDWSSYNEQFF.

The V and J genes are TRBV14 and TRBJ1-2, with 7 bases fitting TRBD1. Germline CDR1 is SGHDN and CDR2 is FVKESK. J gave up 2 bases and V 5 bases, and 2 bases lay outside the gene matches. The CDR3 spans 13 residues. The CDR3 DNA is TGTGCCAGCAGCGACAGGGCAAACTATGGCTACACCTTC. Translation gives CASSDRANYGYTF.

The chain combines TRBV2 with TRBJ1-4; D gene ambiguous. Germline V CDR1 and CDR2: SNHLY, FYNNEI. This CDR3 is 12 amino acids long. Trimming removed 4 bases from V and 6 bases from J, with 6 bases in between. CDR3 amino acids: CASSVAYEKLFF. CDR3 sequence (DNA): TGTGCCAGCAGTGTGGCTTATGAAAAACTGTTTTTT.

The chain carries TRBV29-1 and TRBJ1-2; D is undetermined. V was trimmed by 3 bases and J by 7 bases, leaving 15 bases between them. CDR1 is SQVTM, CDR2 ANQGSEA, per germline. This CDR3 has 13 amino acids. CDR3 region: CSVDAPSGSGYTF. In nucleotides, the CDR3 is TGCAGCGTTGATGCGCCGTCTGGGTCTGGCTACACCTTC.

This clone was detected only once. V usage is TRBV30 and J usage is TRBJ2-2; 9 bases fit TRBD1. The trim removed 3 bases at V and 7 bases at J, leaving 3 bases unmatched. This CDR3 contains 13 residues. CDR1 GTSNPN and CDR2 SVGIG come from the germline V gene (reference sequence). CDR3 sequence: CAWRGQGYGELFF. The DNA of the CDR3 is TGTGCCTGGAGGGGACAGGGATACGGGGAGCTGTTTTTT. Variable domain in full (rest from reference TRBV30 and TRBJ2-2): SQTIHQWPATLVQPVGSPLSLECTVEGTSNPNLYWYRQAAGRGLQLLFYSVGIGQISSEVPQNLSASRPQDRQFILSSKKLLLSDSGFYLCAWRGQGYGELFFGEGSRLTVL.

The V and J genes are TRBV2 and TRBJ1-5; 11 bases align to TRBD1. After removal of 9 bases from V and 0 bases from J, the junction contained 16 bases not matched to a gene. CDR3 length: 19 residues. CDR1 SNHLY and CDR2 FYNNEI come from the germline V gene. The chain's CDR3 is CARPTRDRGSVYSNQPQHF. As DNA, the CDR3 is TGTGCCAGGCCCACCCGGGACAGGGGGTCGGTTTATAGCAATCAGCCCCAGCATTTT.

The V and J genes are TRBV30 and TRBJ2-3; D may be TRBD1 (5 bases). Trimming removed 5 bases at V and 6 bases at J, with 15 bases between. The germline gives CDR1 GTSNPN, CDR2 SVGIG (reference sequence). The CDR3 length is 13 residues. For the CDR3, the DNA is TGTGCCTGGTCCAGGACACTCACGGATACGCAGTATTTT. Its translation is CAWSRTLTDTQYF.

V is TRBV19 and J is TRBJ2-2, with a weak D call TRBD2 (6 bases). The V gene's germline CDR1 is LNHDA and CDR2 SQIVND (reference sequence). Trimming cost V 6 bases and J 6 bases, with 14 bases left between them. This CDR3 has 14 residues. Written as DNA, the CDR3 is TGTGCCAGTAGGGGCATACGGGACTCCGGGGAGCTGTTTTTT. It yields the protein CASRGIRDSGELFF.

The J gene is TRBJ2-7, the V gene TRBV7-8; 10 bases map to TRBD2. Trimming at V came to 3 bases and at J to 13 bases, leaving 15 bases not matched to a gene. Germline CDR1 is SGHVS and CDR2 is FQNEAQ. The CDR3 is made up of 15 amino acids. The CDR3 sequence: CASSFAPAGGPRKYF. CDR3 DNA sequence: TGTGCCAGCAGCTTCGCCCCAGCGGGAGGGCCTCGTAAATACTTC.

V gene TRBV6-5 combines with J gene TRBJ1-5, with 7 bases that match TRBD1. There are 14 residues in the CDR3. Trimming removed 6 bases from V and 6 bases from J; junction bases left unmatched: 8. Germline CDR1 MNHEY, CDR2 SVGAGI. The CDR3 is CASRRGGAGQPQHF. CDR3 in DNA: TGTGCCAGCAGAAGAGGGGGCGCAGGTCAGCCCCAGCATTTT.

The chain is built from TRBV28 and TRBJ1-5; D unresolved. Per the germline V gene, CDR1 is MDHEN and CDR2 is SYDVKM. The V end lost 3 bases, the J end lost 2 bases, and 8 bases lay between the germline ends. This CDR3 is 14 amino acids long. This CDR3 reads CASSFVRGNQPQHF. The CDR3, as DNA: TGTGCCAGCAGTTTTGTTAGAGGCAATCAGCCCCAGCATTTT.

CDR3 coding DNA: TGTGCCAGCAGCTTGGTGGAGATTCGCGAGCAGTACTTC. Translation gives CASSLVEIREQYF. The V gene is TRBV5-6, the J gene TRBJ2-7; D gene ambiguous. Germline CDR1 SGHDT, CDR2 YYEEEE. The CDR3 runs to 13 residues. Between the trimmed V and J ends, which lost 0 bases and 6 bases, there was a span of 10 bases. Complete variable domain (other parts from reference TRBV5-6 and TRBJ2-7): DAGVTQSPTHLIKTRGQQVTLRCSPKSGHDTVSWYQQALGQGPQFIFQYYEEEERQRGNFPDRFSGHQFPNYSSELNVNALLLGDSALYLCASSLVEIREQYFGPGTRLTVT.

This chain joins TRBV7-7 and TRBJ1-3; TRBD1 is a possible D gene (5 bases). Looked up from germline, CDR1 is SSHAT and CDR2 is FNYEAQ (reference sequence). Trimming took 5 bases from V and 0 from J, leaving 11 bases between them. This CDR3 has 15 amino acids. As DNA, the CDR3 is TGTGCCAGCAGCCAGGGAGCCAGCTCTGGAAACACCATATATTTT. Amino acid sequence: CASSQGASSGNTIYF.

The table lists this clone with a few counts. The chain combines TRBV5-4 with TRBJ2-1; weak D call: TRBD1 (6 bases). V was shortened by 4 bases and J by 0 bases, with 14 bases between the two germline ends. Germline assignment: CDR1 SGHNT and CDR2 YYREEE (reference sequence). This CDR3 is 16 amino acids long. CDR3 protein: CASSPTAGDSYNEQFF. CDR3 nucleotide sequence: TGTGCCAGCAGCCCCACGGCAGGGGACTCCTACAATGAGCAGTTCTTC.

The chain carries TRBV30 and TRBJ2-1; a weak D match, TRBD2 (5 bases). The germline gives CDR1 GTSNPN, CDR2 SVGIG (reference sequence). The V gene lost 0 bases and the J gene lost 9 bases, with 15 bases spanning the gap. CDR3 length: 14 residues. Here the CDR3 reads CAWSVGIGSSEQFF. CDR3 in DNA: TGTGCCTGGAGTGTAGGGATAGGGAGTAGTGAGCAGTTCTTC. The full variable domain, rest sourced from reference TRBV30 and TRBJ2-1, is SQTIHQWPATLVQPVGSPLSLECTVEGTSNPNLYWYRQAAGRGLQLLFYSVGIGQISSEVPQNLSASRPQDRQFILSSKKLLLSDSGFYLCAWSVGIGSSEQFFGPGTRLTVL.

The count of this clone is one. The chain uses TRBV30 and TRBJ2-3; 11 bases match TRBD2. Germline V CDR1 and CDR2: GTSNPN, SVGIG (reference sequence). The CDR3 spans 16 residues. The trim removed 2 bases at V and 1 base at J, leaving 5 bases unmatched. CDR3 in DNA: TGTGCCTGGAGTTTACTAGCGGGAGTTGGCACAGATACGCAGTATTTT. This gives the protein CAWSLLAGVGTDTQYF.

This clone was seen a few times. The rearrangement uses TRBV7-3 and TRBJ1-1, with D perhaps TRBD1 (6 bases). Germline CDR1 and CDR2: SGHTA and FQGTGA. V was cut by 5 bases and J by 3 bases, with 10 bases left in between. This CDR3 is 13 amino acids long. In nucleotides, the CDR3 is TGTGCCAGCAGCCGAGGACAGTACACTGAAGCTTTCTTT. It is translated as CASSRGQYTEAFF.

The chain links TRBV7-9 to TRBJ1-3; D is unclear. V was cut by 3 bases and J by 8 bases, with 11 bases left in between. Germline loops: CDR1 SEHNR, CDR2 FQNEAQ (reference sequence). CDR3 length: 13 residues. This chain's CDR3 is CASSLSAEHTIYF. The CDR3 DNA is TGTGCCAGCAGCTTGTCGGCGGAACACACCATATATTTT.

The V gene is TRBV5-1, the J gene TRBJ2-5; tentatively, D is TRBD1 (6 bases). Per the germline V gene, CDR1 is SGHRS and CDR2 is YFSETQ. CDR3 length: 15 amino acids. The germline V and J ends were trimmed by 0 bases and 1 base, with 10 bases remaining between them. This CDR3 reads CASSLALQGQETQYF. CDR3 sequence (DNA): TGCGCCAGCAGCTTGGCCCTACAGGGCCAAGAGACCCAGTACTTC.

V gene TRBV21-1 combines with J gene TRBJ1-1; TRBD1 is the table's D call, not checked against the DNA. TRBV21-1 is a pseudogene segment. This CDR3 has 15 residues. The CDR3 DNA sequence: TGTGCCAGCAGCATTCGACAGGGGTATTACACTGAAGCTTTCTTT. The encoded protein is CASSIRQGYYTEAFF.

The V call is TRBV2, the J call TRBJ2-5; tentatively, D is TRBD2 (5 bases). CDR1 SNHLY and CDR2 FYNNEI come from the germline V gene. The V end was cut by 5 bases, the J end by 4 bases, with 20 bases between. The CDR3 sequence is 16 residues long. This CDR3 reads CASSHSTTSWRETQYF. The CDR3 region has the DNA TGTGCCAGCAGTCACTCAACCACTAGTTGGAGAGAGACCCAGTACTTC.